One sample yielded the 10 T cell receptor beta chains listed below, sequenced in a study of molecular identifiers for immune sequencing clone quantification. TCRdb re-called the PCR reads with MiXCR, one entry per CDR3 protein. The table lists about 510,000 distinct CDR3 sequences, roughly 23% of them singletons, with 0.84% in the top ten. Sequences were obtained from naive CD8+ T cells from blood, with Jurkat cell RNA spiked in. Subset of the sample: FACS-sorted CD8+CD4-CCR7+CD45RA+ naive T cells. The source of these receptors is a human donor in good health. Some libraries in this study had Jurkat cell RNA spiked in.

This clonotype was seen a handful of times. The chain uses TRBV27 and TRBJ2-7; TRBD2 aligns across 10 bases. V shed 1 base and J 4 bases; nucleotides not matched to a gene: 4. Germline assignment: CDR1 MNHEY and CDR2 SMNVEV (reference sequence). CDR3 length: 15 amino acids. CDR3 amino acids: CASSLWASGSYEQYF. For the CDR3, the DNA is TGTGCCAGCAGTTTATGGGCTAGCGGGAGTTACGAGCAGTACTTC.

This clonotype has more than one count but fewer than ten. The chain links TRBV20-1 to TRBJ2-3; 7 bases fit TRBD2. Per the germline V gene, CDR1 is DFQATT and CDR2 is SNEGSKA (reference sequence). The CDR3 runs 15 residues. The V and J ends lost 6 bases and 5 bases, in that order; junction bases with no gene match: 14. The CDR3 DNA reads TGCAGTGCCTTTTTCGGGAGCGGGGTTATAGATACGCAGTATTTT. Its protein product is CSAFFGSGVIDTQYF.

Only one count was recorded for this clonotype. A junction end diverges from the germline sequence, so it may reflect a read error. The chain joins TRBV3-1 to TRBJ1-2, with D perhaps matching TRBD1 (5 bases). The germline V gene has CDR1 LGHDT and CDR2 YNNKEL (reference sequence). The CDR3 contains 14 residues. Written as DNA, the CDR3 is TGTGCCAGCAGCCCCCCGGGACTTAACTGTGGCTACACCTTC. Encoded protein: CASSPPGLNCGYTF.

This clonotype was observed a handful of times. The gene calls are TRBV20-1 and TRBJ2-3; 13 nucleotides match TRBD2. CDR3 length: 14 residues. V dropped 1 base and J dropped 8; count of bases not matched to a gene: 3. Germline lookup yields CDR1 DFQATT and CDR2 SNEGSKA (reference sequence). The CDR3 nucleotides are TGCAGTGCTAGAGTTCGACTAGCGGGAGGTACGCAGTATTTT. Translated: CSARVRLAGGTQYF.

V is TRBV5-6 and J is TRBJ2-7; D might be TRBD2 (6 bases). Germline assignment: CDR1 SGHDT and CDR2 YYEEEE. V lost 2 bases, J lost 3 bases, and 12 bases lay in between. The CDR3 length is 14 residues. CDR3 bases: TGTGCCAGCAGCTTATGGGACTTACGCTACGAGCAGTACTTC. Residues: CASSLWDLRYEQYF.

The V and J genes are TRBV7-2 and TRBJ2-3; 8 nucleotides match TRBD2. The CDR3 is 14 amino acids. V lost 4 bases, J lost 6 bases, and 6 bases stayed unmatched. In germline, CDR1 is SGHTA, CDR2 FQGNSA. This CDR3 is CASSYGLAGDTQYF. CDR3 bases: TGTGCCAGCAGCTACGGACTAGCAGGGGATACGCAGTATTTT.

The chain recombines TRBV13 with TRBJ1-1, with D hard to call. V was cut by 3 bases and J by 5 bases, with 16 bases left in between. CDR1 is PRHDT, CDR2 FYEKMQ, per germline (reference sequence). This CDR3 comprises 15 residues. The CDR3 DNA reads as TGTGCCAGCAGCTTTGGCCCCCGGTTGTTTACTGAAGCTTTCTTT. Translation gives CASSFGPRLFTEAFF.

This clonotype was detected a few times. The chain combines TRBV5-6 with TRBJ1-4; TRBD1 matches at 7 bases. There are 16 residues in the CDR3. CDR1 is SGHDT and CDR2 is YYEEEE in the germline V gene. The V segment lost 4 bases and the J segment 5 bases; nucleotides outside the gene matches: 11. CDR3 amino acids: CASSTLSGTVNEKLFF. In DNA, the CDR3 is TGTGCCAGCAGCACACTGAGCGGGACAGTGAATGAAAAACTGTTTTTT.

The rearrangement uses TRBV4-3 and TRBJ2-1; 7 bases match TRBD2. V gave up 7 bases and J gave up 1 base; unmatched junction bases: 13. The germline CDR1 and CDR2 sequences are LGHNA and YSLEER. The CDR3 totals 17 residues. The CDR3 DNA follows: TGCGCCAGCAACCTAGGTCCTTGGGGGGGGTCCTACAATGAGCAGTTCTTC. Its protein is CASNLGPWGGSYNEQFF.

This clonotype was observed at least ten times. The chain employs TRBV7-9 and TRBJ1-3, with D perhaps matching TRBD1 (5 bases). Trimming removed 5 bases at V and 2 bases at J, with 13 bases between. The CDR3 has 15 residues. Germline-derived CDR1 and CDR2 are SEHNR and FQNEAQ (reference sequence). This CDR3 reads CASSRTARAGNTIYF. CDR3 nucleotides: TGTGCCAGCAGCCGAACCGCCAGGGCTGGAAACACCATATATTTT.